The 25 T cell receptor beta chains below come from one sample, sequenced in a study of blood T cell repertoires in COVID-19. Sequenced by immunoSEQ multiplex PCR; TCRdb stores in-frame clones only, minus some. Of about 670,000 clones listed, 85% to 90% are singletons. Specimen: peripheral blood. These receptor sequences come from a woman between 18 and 29 years old with acute or convalescent COVID-19.

This chain joins TRBV4-1 and TRBJ1-4; D ambiguous. Germline V CDR1 and CDR2: MGHRA, YSYEKL. The length of the CDR3 is 14 residues. Trimming took 7 bases from V and 2 from J, leaving 11 bases between them. This chain's CDR3 is CASTRVGTNEKLFF. CDR3 DNA: TGCGCCAGCACCAGAGTCGGGACTAATGAAAAACTGTTTTTT.

CDR3 region: CAISEDRGVMGYTF. CDR3 DNA: TGTGCCATCAGTGAGGACAGGGGCGTTATGGGCTACACCTTC. This chain uses TRBV10-3 with TRBJ1-2, with 8 positions matching TRBD1. Germline CDR1 reads ENHRY; CDR2 reads SYGVKD. V lost 2 bases, J lost 8 bases, and 7 bases stayed unmatched. CDR3 length: 14 residues.

The gene calls are TRBV18 and TRBJ1-2; no definite D call. Trimming removed 0 bases from V and 0 bases from J, with 8 bases in between. The CDR3 has 15 residues. Germline V gives CDR1 KGHSH, CDR2 LQKENI. CDR3 nucleotide sequence: TGTGCCAGCTCACCACCGGCAGGCCCTAACTATGGCTACACCTTC. This gives the protein CASSPPAGPNYGYTF.

This chain joins TRBV5-1 and TRBJ1-6; D call uncertain. Trimming left V 0 bases short and J 9 bases short, with 7 bases between. Germline V CDR1 and CDR2: SGHRS, YFSETQ. The CDR3 totals 13 residues. The CDR3 loop is CASSLVPGSPLHF. CDR3 DNA: TGCGCCAGCAGCTTGGTCCCAGGTTCACCCCTCCACTTT.

This chain joins TRBV27 and TRBJ1-1; 8 bases are a match to TRBD1. Germline CDR1 and CDR2: MNHEY and SMNVEV (reference sequence). This CDR3 has 14 amino acids. V shed 4 bases and J 4 bases; nucleotides not matched to a gene: 5. The CDR3 bases are TGTGCCAGCAGTTACACAGGGGGGACCACTGAAGCTTTCTTT. As protein: CASSYTGGTTEAFF.

The chain employs TRBV4-3 and TRBJ1-6; D uncertain. Germline-derived CDR1 and CDR2 are LGHNA and YSLEER. CDR3 length equals 17 residues. Trimming removed 1 base from V and 8 bases from J, with 18 bases in between. This chain's CDR3 is CASSQGYSGGGYSPLHF. The CDR3 region has the DNA TGCGCCAGCAGCCAAGGATATTCGGGAGGAGGCTATTCACCCCTCCACTTT.

Concerning this clone: The identical CDR3 is also encoded by other nucleotide sequences in the sample. The chain joins TRBV5-1 to TRBJ2-3; 9 bases are a match to TRBD1. J gave up 2 bases and V 4 bases, and 5 bases lay outside the gene matches. Germline CDR1 and CDR2: SGHRS and YFSETQ. The CDR3 runs 15 residues. The CDR3 sequence: CASSPGQGSTDTQYF. The CDR3 bases are TGCGCCAGCAGCCCCGGACAGGGGTCCACAGATACGCAGTATTTT.

The chain combines TRBV28 with TRBJ1-1, with TRBD1 identical over 11 bases. This CDR3 region has 15 residues. The junction had 8 bases not matched to a gene; V was cut back by 7 bases and J by 4 bases. Germline V gene lookup returns CDR1 MDHEN and CDR2 SYDVKM. The CDR3 region is CASTTYGQGATEAFF. CDR3 in DNA: TGTGCCAGCACCACTTATGGACAGGGGGCCACTGAAGCTTTCTTT.

The rearrangement links TRBV5-6 to TRBJ1-2; 11 nucleotides align to TRBD1. V lost 5 bases, J lost 2 bases, and 2 bases stayed unmatched. The CDR3 is 14 residues long. Germline CDR1 SGHDT, CDR2 YYEEEE. The CDR3 DNA follows: TGTGCCAGCAGGGGGACAGGGGGGAACTATGGCTACACCTTC. Translation gives CASRGTGGNYGYTF.

The chain joins TRBV7-2 to TRBJ2-7; 12 bases agree with TRBD2. Trimming at V came to 5 bases and at J to 0 bases, leaving 14 bases not matched to a gene. The CDR3 sequence is 19 residues long. CDR1 and CDR2 from the germline V gene are SGHTA and FQGNSA. Written as DNA, the CDR3 is TGTGCCAGCAGCCCATTAGGACTAGCGGGGCCTATGAGCTCCTACGAGCAGTACTTC. Residues: CASSPLGLAGPMSSYEQYF.

Comment on this clone: Compared with germline, one end of the junction differs, possibly owing to a read error. The chain carries TRBV18 and TRBJ1-2; D is undetermined. CDR3 length equals 14 residues. CDR1 and CDR2 (germline): KGHSH, LQKENI. As DNA, the CDR3 is TGTGCCAGCTCACCGCCGCTAGCTAACTATGACTACACCTTC. It is translated as CASSPPLANYDYTF.

The genes are TRBV28 and TRBJ2-7; no reliable D call. The CDR3 totals 10 residues. Trimming stripped 9 bases from V and 2 bases from J, with 5 bases between. The germline gives CDR1 MDHEN, CDR2 SYDVKM. The CDR3 loop reads CASSTYEQYF. The CDR3 nucleotides are TGTGCCAGTAGCACCTACGAGCAGTACTTC.

This rearrangement joins TRBV11-3 to TRBJ2-6; the D gene is possibly TRBD2 (5 bases). Germline V gene data show CDR1 as SGHNT and CDR2 as YENEEA. Trimming pared 1 base from V and 0 bases from J, leaving 16 bases between. This CDR3 region has 19 residues. As DNA, the CDR3 is TGTGCCAGCAGCTTAGTGTCCCCGCCGGGATGCTCTGGGGCCAACGTCCTGACTTTC. It specifies CASSLVSPPGCSGANVLTF.

CDR3 sequence: CASSLPGYWGYTF. The CDR3 DNA is TGTGCCAGCAGTTTACCGGGTTACTGGGGCTACACCTTC. The V gene is TRBV28, the J gene TRBJ1-2; the D is unclear. V lost 2 bases and J 8 bases, leaving 12 bases between the germline ends. The CDR3 spans 13 residues. Germline V lookup: CDR1 MDHEN, CDR2 SYDVKM.

The V gene is TRBV3-1 (or the pseudogene TRBV3-2), the J gene TRBJ1-1; TRBD1 matches 7 bases. This CDR3 is 14 amino acids long. Germline V gene lookup returns CDR1 LGHDT and CDR2 YNNKEL (reference sequence). Trimming cost V 3 bases and J 4 bases; bases outside gene matches: 5. CDR3 DNA: TGTGCCAGCAGCCAGGTACAGGGGCCCACTGAAGCTTTCTTT. This gives the protein CASSQVQGPTEAFF.

The chain combines TRBV24-1 with TRBJ2-1; possible D gene TRBD1, 5 bases. The germline V and J ends were trimmed by 6 bases and 6 bases, with 11 bases remaining between them. There are 13 residues in the CDR3. CDR1 and CDR2 from the germline V gene are KGHDR and SFDVKD. CDR3 in DNA: TGTGCCACCAGTAATCCAGACAGCAATGAGCAGTTCTTC. Amino acid sequence: CATSNPDSNEQFF.

The rearrangement links TRBV10-2 to TRBJ2-3, with D perhaps TRBD2 (7 bases). CDR1 and CDR2 (germline): WSHSY, SAAADI. Trimming shortened V by 0 bases and J by 8 bases, and 12 bases separated the two germline ends. The CDR3 spans 14 residues. Written as DNA, the CDR3 is TGCGCCAGCAGTGAGTCTGGCGGGGGCGGTACGCAGTATTTT. This sequence encodes CASSESGGGGTQYF.

The V gene is TRBV29-1, the J gene TRBJ1-2; D remains ambiguous. The V end lost 3 bases, the J end lost 0 bases, and 8 bases lay between the germline ends. The germline gives CDR1 SQVTM, CDR2 ANQGSEA. CDR3 length equals 13 residues. The CDR3 nucleotides read TGCAGCGTTGAGGGCCCGCCTAACTATGGCTACACCTTC. Translation gives CSVEGPPNYGYTF. Drawing the rest from reference TRBV29-1 and TRBJ1-2, the complete variable domain is SAVISQKPSRDICQRGTSLTIQCQVDSQVTMMFWYRQQPGQSLTLIATANQGSEATYESGFVIDKFPISRPNLTFSTLTVSNMSPEDSSIYLCSVEGPPNYGYTFGSGTRLTVV.

V is TRBV5-1 and J is TRBJ1-2; 7 bases fit TRBD1. Germline CDR1 is SGHRS and CDR2 is YFSETQ. CDR3 length: 16 amino acids. J was trimmed by 5 bases and V by 0 bases; bases with no gene match: 10. CDR3 bases: TGCGCCAGCAGCTTGGACGGGACAGCCGATTATTATGGCTACACCTTC. Amino acids: CASSLDGTADYYGYTF.

This chain joins TRBV27 and TRBJ2-7, with 10 bases fitting TRBD2. This CDR3 spans 18 amino acids. Trimming cost V 2 bases and J 3 bases; bases outside gene matches: 13. CDR1 is MNHEY, CDR2 SMNVEV, per germline (reference sequence). CDR3 bases: TGTGCCAGCAGTTTAGTATGGTCCTCTAGCGGGGGAGACTACGAGCAGTACTTC. Translated: CASSLVWSSSGGDYEQYF.

This chain joins TRBV6-2 or TRBV6-3 and TRBJ2-7; no reliable D call. The germline V gene encodes CDR1 MNHEY and CDR2 SVGEGT. V lost 5 bases to trimming and J lost 2 bases, with 10 bases between them. This CDR3 has 13 amino acids. CDR3 nucleotide sequence: TGTGCCAGCAGTCTGGCAACTACCTACGAGCAGTACTTC. It codes for CASSLATTYEQYF.

V and J are TRBV5-6 and TRBJ1-3, with D possibly TRBD1 on 6 matching bases. CDR1 and CDR2 from the germline V gene are SGHDT and YYEEEE. The CDR3 extends over 16 amino acids. V gave up 2 bases and J gave up 0 bases, with 12 bases separating them. CDR3 protein: CASSLAQGSSGNTIYF. CDR3 sequence (DNA): TGTGCCAGCAGCTTAGCACAGGGAAGCTCTGGAAACACCATATATTTT.

This clone was found once. The DNA for the CDR3 is TGCGCCAGCAGCCCGGCGGGCGGAAACACCATATATTTT. Its protein product is CASSPAGGNTIYF. V gene TRBV4-3 combines with J gene TRBJ1-3; D ambiguous. From germline, CDR1 is LGHNA and CDR2 YSLEER. There are 13 residues in the CDR3. Trimming took off 4 bases at V and 4 bases at J, with 8 bases between the two ends.

The chain employs TRBV12-5 and TRBJ1-2; 10 bases line up with TRBD1. The CDR3 is made up of 15 amino acids. The J segment lost 8 bases and the V segment lost 5 bases, leaving 11 bases of the junction unmatched. CDR1 and CDR2 from the germline V gene are LGHNT and FRNRAP. CDR3 coding DNA: TGTGCTAGTGGTCCGCTCCCGGGACAGGGGATAGGCTACACCTTC. Protein: CASGPLPGQGIGYTF. Combining the CDR3 with reference TRBV12-5 and TRBJ1-2 gives the whole variable domain DARVTQTPRHKVTEMGQEVTMRCQPILGHNTVFWYRQTMMQGLELLAYFRNRAPLDDSGMPKDRFSAEMPDATLATLKIQPSEPRDSAVYFCASGPLPGQGIGYTFGSGTRLTVV.

This clone occurred a few times. The gene calls are TRBV3-1 (or the pseudogene TRBV3-2) and TRBJ2-7; a possible D gene is TRBD2 (5 bases). This CDR3 comprises 12 residues. Germline CDR1 is LGHDT and CDR2 is YNNKEL (reference sequence). V was trimmed by 1 base and J by 6 bases, leaving 7 bases between them. The CDR3, as DNA: TGTGCCAGCAGCCAAGGAGGGTTCGAGCAGTACTTC. Protein: CASSQGGFEQYF.